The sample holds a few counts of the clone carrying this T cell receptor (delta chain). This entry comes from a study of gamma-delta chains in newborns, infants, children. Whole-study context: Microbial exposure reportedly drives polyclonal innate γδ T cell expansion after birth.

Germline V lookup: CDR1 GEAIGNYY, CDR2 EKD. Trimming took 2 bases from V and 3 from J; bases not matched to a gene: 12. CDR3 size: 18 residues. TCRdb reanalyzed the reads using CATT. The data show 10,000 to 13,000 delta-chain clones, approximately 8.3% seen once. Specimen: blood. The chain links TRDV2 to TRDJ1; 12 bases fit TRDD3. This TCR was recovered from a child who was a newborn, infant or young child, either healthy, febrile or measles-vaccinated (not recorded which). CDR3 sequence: CACDSASTGGYSPDKLIF. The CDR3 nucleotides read TGTGCCTGTGACAGCGCGAGTACTGGGGGATACAGCCCCGATAAACTCATCTTT.